This TCR beta chain is drawn from a study of T cells after yellow fever vaccination. Study overall: Fractions containing few cells were prepared with SMART-Seq v4 Ultra Low Input. Overall study findings and caveats: Among primary-vaccination clones, most reappeared after the booster, at around 97% for CD4 and more than 75% for CD8.

The sample holds a few counts of this clonotype. Its target is unknown. UMIs were added to TCR cDNA along with a universal primer site when it was made by 5'RACE template switching. TCRdb re-derived calls from the 5' RACE reads in MiXCR, one entry per CDR3 protein. The table shows roughly 120,000 distinct CDR3 sequences, with about 7.2% occurring only once. Trimming took off 6 bases at V and 4 bases at J, with 18 bases between the two ends. This CDR3 is 14 amino acids long. Germline assignment: CDR1 DFQATT and CDR2 SNEGSKA (reference sequence). The sequence was collected from a man younger than 35 who received the YFV17D yellow fever vaccine. The rearrangement links TRBV20-1 to TRBJ1-1, with a tentative D call TRBD1 (5 bases). This specimen consisted of CD4+ T cells sorted from PBMCs, obtained roughly 47 days after the first yellow fever vaccination. The CDR3 DNA reads as TGCAGTGCACGAGGACGGAGGGGAGGCACTGAAGCTTTCTTT. Its translation: CSARGRRGGTEAFF.